This record concerns one T cell receptor beta chain sequence. Assay: immunoSEQ multiplex PCR; the TCRdb copy retains only in-frame clones and omits some. Among tens of thousands of clones, more than 75% were seen once, and the ten largest hold under 6%. The sample comes from a study of technical replicates of blood from a handful of donors. Germline V gene sequence: CDR1 SGHTA, CDR2 FQGNSA. The CDR3 sequence is 14 residues long. Between the trimmed V and J ends, which lost 1 base and 1 base, there was a span of 8 bases. V is TRBV7-2 and J is TRBJ2-7; D not resolved. Sample: PBMCs. The clonotype comes from a human donor in good health. Some clones in this sample may be carry-over from other donors' samples. CDR3: CASSLERQSYEQYF. CDR3 bases: TGTGCCAGCAGCTTAGAACGCCAGTCCTACGAGCAGTACTTC.